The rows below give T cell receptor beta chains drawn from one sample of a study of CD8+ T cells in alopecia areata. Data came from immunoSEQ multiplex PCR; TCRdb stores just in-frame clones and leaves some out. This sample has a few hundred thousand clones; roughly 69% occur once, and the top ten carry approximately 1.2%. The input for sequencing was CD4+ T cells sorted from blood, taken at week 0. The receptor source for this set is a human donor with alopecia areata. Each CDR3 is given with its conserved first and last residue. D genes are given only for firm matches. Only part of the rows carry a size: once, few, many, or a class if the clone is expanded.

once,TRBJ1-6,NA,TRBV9,TGTGCCAGCAGCCTTAGACAGAAAAATTCACCCCTCCACTTT,CASSLRQKNSPLHF
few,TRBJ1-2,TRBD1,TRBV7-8,TGTGCCAGCAGCGCGGGGAGGGGGCAGGGAGCCTATGGCTACACCTTC,CASSAGRGQGAYGYTF
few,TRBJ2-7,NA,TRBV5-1,TGCGCCAGCAGCTTAAGGGTCTCCTACGAGCAGTACTTC,CASSLRVSYEQYF
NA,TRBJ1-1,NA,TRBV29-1,TGCAGCGTTGGGGGGGCAGGGCCTATGAACACTGAAGCTTTCTTT,CSVGGAGPMNTEAFF
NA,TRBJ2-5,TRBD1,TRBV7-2,TGTGCCAGCAGCTCTGGGACAGGGTTTGAGACCCAGTACTTC,CASSSGTGFETQYF
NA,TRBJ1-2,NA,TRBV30,TGTGCCTGGAGTGTGCGTCGGGGCTACACCTTC,CAWSVRRGYTF
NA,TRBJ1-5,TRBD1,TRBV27,TGTGCCAGCAGTTCCAGGGGGCGGTGGAATCAGCCCCAGCATTTT,CASSSRGRWNQPQHF
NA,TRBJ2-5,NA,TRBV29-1,TGCAGCGTTCGCGGACTCTGGCGGGAGACCCAGTACTTC,CSVRGLWRETQYF
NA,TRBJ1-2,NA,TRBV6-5,TGTGCCAGCAGGGACAGTTCGAAGACATATGGCTACACCTTC,CASRDSSKTYGYTF
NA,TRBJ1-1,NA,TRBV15,TGTGCCACCGGCTCTAGCTGGGCCACTGAAGCTTTCTTT,CATGSSWATEAFF
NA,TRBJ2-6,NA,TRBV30,TGTGCCTACAGTAACTCTGGGGCCAACGTCCTGACTTTC,CAYSNSGANVLTF
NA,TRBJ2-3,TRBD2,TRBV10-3,TGTGCCACGAGCGGGGGTGGAACAGATACGCAGTATTTT,CATSGGGTDTQYF
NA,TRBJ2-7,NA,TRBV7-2,TGTGCCAGCAGCTTAATAGGTGACTCCTACGAGCAGTACTTC,CASSLIGDSYEQYF
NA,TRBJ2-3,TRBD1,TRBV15,TGTGCCACCGGGGACAGACTGACAGATACGCAGTATTTT,CATGDRLTDTQYF
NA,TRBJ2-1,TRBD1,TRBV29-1,TGCAGCGTTGAAGATTTGGGACAGGGTTACAATGAGCAGTTCTTC,CSVEDLGQGYNEQFF
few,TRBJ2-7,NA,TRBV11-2,TGTGCCAGCAGCTCGATGGGGGGAGGTGAGCAGTACTTC,CASSSMGGGEQYF
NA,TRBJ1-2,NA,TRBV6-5,TGTGCCAGCAGTTACTCAGGGATCGCTAACTATGGCTACACCTTC,CASSYSGIANYGYTF
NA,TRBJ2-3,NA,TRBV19,TGTGCCAGTCAGGGGAGAGAGGCGGGTAGCACAGATACGCAGTATTTT,CASQGREAGSTDTQYF
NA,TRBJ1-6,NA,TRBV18,TGTGCCAGCTCACCGGGGAACAACTATAATTCACCCCTCCACTTT,CASSPGNNYNSPLHF
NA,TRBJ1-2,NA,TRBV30,TGTGCCTGGAGTGTACCAGGAAGGGCTTTTGGCTACACCTTC,CAWSVPGRAFGYTF
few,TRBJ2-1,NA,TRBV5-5,TGTGCCAGCAGCTTGGGACAGGGAGGCAATGAGCAGTTCTTC,CASSLGQGGNEQFF
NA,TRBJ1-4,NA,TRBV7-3,TGTGCCAGCGCAAAGGGGGCTAATGAAAAACTGTTTTTT,CASAKGANEKLFF
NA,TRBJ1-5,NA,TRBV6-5,TGTGCCAGCAGTCAAAGCGGGTGGCCCCAGCATTTT,CASSQSGWPQHF
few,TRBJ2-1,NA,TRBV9,TGTGCCAGCAGCGTCGACACGGCCGGCAATGAGCAGTTCTTC,CASSVDTAGNEQFF
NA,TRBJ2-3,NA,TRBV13,TGTGCCAGCAGCCTGATTGTGGGGGCGCACACAGATACGCAGTATTTT,CASSLIVGAHTDTQYF
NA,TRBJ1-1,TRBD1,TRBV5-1,TGCGCCAGCAGCTTCGGACAGGGAGGGGTGGTGAACACTGAAGCTTTCTTT,CASSFGQGGVVNTEAFF
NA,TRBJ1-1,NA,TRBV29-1,TGCAGCGTTGACGAGGGCTTCCTGACAGGCACTGAAGCTTTCTTT,CSVDEGFLTGTEAFF
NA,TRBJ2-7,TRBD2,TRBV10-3,TGTGCCAGCTTGGGGCTAGCGGAGAGCTCCTACGAGCAGTACTTC,CASLGLAESSYEQYF
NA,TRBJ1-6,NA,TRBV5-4,TGTGCCAGCAGCTCGGCGGGGAGCTCACCCCTCCACTTT,CASSSAGSSPLHF
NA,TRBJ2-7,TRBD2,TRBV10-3,TGTGCCATCAGTGCCCTCGGGGGGAGCCCCTACGAGCAGTACTTC,CAISALGGSPYEQYF
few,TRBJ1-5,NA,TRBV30,TGTGCCTCAGCGGACAGTTATAGCAATCAGCCCCAGCATTTT,CASADSYSNQPQHF
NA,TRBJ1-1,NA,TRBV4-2,TGTGCCAGCAGCCCCCGCGGGGGGGTGAACACTGAAGCTTTCTTT,CASSPRGGVNTEAFF
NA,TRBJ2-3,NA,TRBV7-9,TGTGCCAGCAGCTTAGCGATGGGGGCAGATACGCAGTATTTT,CASSLAMGADTQYF
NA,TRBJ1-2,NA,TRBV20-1,TGCAGTGCCGCATTCCAGGTTGGCTACACCTTC,CSAAFQVGYTF
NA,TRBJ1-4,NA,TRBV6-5,TGTGCCAGCAGGCAGGGGCCCGGTAATGAAAAACTGTTTTTT,CASRQGPGNEKLFF
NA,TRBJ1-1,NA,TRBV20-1,TGCAGTGCTCGACAGGTCACTGAAGCTTTCTTT,CSARQVTEAFF
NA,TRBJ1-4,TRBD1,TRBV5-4,TGTGCCAGCAGCGGCGGACAGGAGGCTTCAACTAATGAAAAACTGTTTTTT,CASSGGQEASTNEKLFF
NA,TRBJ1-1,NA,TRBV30,TGTGCCTGGAGTGCCCAGGCGAACACTGAAGCTTTCTTT,CAWSAQANTEAFF
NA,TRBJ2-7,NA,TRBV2,TGTGCCAGCAATAGGGGACTGAGCTCCTACGAGCAGTACTTC,CASNRGLSSYEQYF
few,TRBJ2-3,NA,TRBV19,TGTGCCAGTGGGGGTGAGACAGATACGCAGTATTTT,CASGGETDTQYF
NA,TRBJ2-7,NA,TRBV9,TGTGCCAGCAGCGTATACTCCCGGGACACCGAGCAGTACTTC,CASSVYSRDTEQYF
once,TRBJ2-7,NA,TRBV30,TGTGCTCTTTGGCGTGGGGACTACGAGCAGTACTTC,CALWRGDYEQYF
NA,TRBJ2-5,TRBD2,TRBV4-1,TGCGCCAGCAGCCCGCCTGGCCGCGGGGGGTCAGAAGAGACCCAGTACTTC,CASSPPGRGGSEETQYF
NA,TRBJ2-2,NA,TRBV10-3,TGTGCCATCAGTGAGGGGTCCCCGAGCCCCGGGGAGCTGTTTTTT,CAISEGSPSPGELFF
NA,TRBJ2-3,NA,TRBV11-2,TGTGCCAGCAGCTTACAGACAGGAGATACGCAGTATTTT,CASSLQTGDTQYF
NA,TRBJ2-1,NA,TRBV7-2,TGTGCCAGCAGCTTAAACCCCCTCCGGGACGAGCAGTTCTTC,CASSLNPLRDEQFF
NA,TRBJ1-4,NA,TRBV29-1,TGCAGCGTTGGGGGTCTGGCAGGTGAAAAACTGTTTTTT,CSVGGLAGEKLFF
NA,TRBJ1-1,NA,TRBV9,TGTGCCAGTTCAGTCGGGGGGGACACTGAAGCTTTCTTT,CASSVGGDTEAFF
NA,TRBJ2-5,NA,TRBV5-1,TGCGCCAGCAGCTTCTCCGGGGATCAGACCCAGTACTTC,CASSFSGDQTQYF
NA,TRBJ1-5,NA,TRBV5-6,TGTGCCAGCAGCTTCTCAGGTCAGCCCCAGCATTTT,CASSFSGQPQHF
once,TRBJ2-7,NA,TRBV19,TGTGCCAGTAGCCCAACCATCCTAGGCTACGAGCAGTACTTC,CASSPTILGYEQYF
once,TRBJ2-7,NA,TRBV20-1,TGCAGTGCTTCGCGGGCGGGCGAGCAGTACTTC,CSASRAGEQYF
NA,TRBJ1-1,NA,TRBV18,TGTGCCAGCTCCGATGGGGGATTCTTGAACACTGAAGCTTTCTTT,CASSDGGFLNTEAFF
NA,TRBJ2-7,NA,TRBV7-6,TGTGCCAGCAGCACCGTCACAGGGACCTACGAGCAGTACTTC,CASSTVTGTYEQYF